The 2 T cell receptor beta chains below all came from one sample that was sequenced in a study of Graves' ophthalmopathy and Graves' hyperthyroidism. Beta-chain TCR CDR3 regions were amplified from RNA transcripts. After a first-round RT-PCR with HTBI primers, a second-round multiplex PCR was run. TCRdb itself ran the multiplex PCR reads through MiXCR, one entry per CDR3 protein. The sample holds 150,000 to 200,000 distinct CDR3 sequences, 30% to 45% seen once. The material sequenced was peripheral blood. All receptors come from a man younger than 45 with Graves' ophthalmopathy.

This clonotype has a count of ten or more. The gene calls are TRBV2 and TRBJ2-2; tentatively, D is TRBD1 or TRBD2 (7 bases each). Germline CDR1 SNHLY, CDR2 FYNNEI. V lost 10 bases, J lost 6 bases, and 15 bases lay in between. This CDR3 is 13 amino acids long. CDR3 nucleotide sequence: TGTGCCACCCAGGGGGGGTCATCCGGGGAGCTGTTTTTT. Encoded protein: CATQGGSSGELFF.

The chain links TRBV2 to TRBJ2-5, with a possible D match to TRBD1 (5 bases). The length of the CDR3 is 13 residues. The germline V gene encodes CDR1 SNHLY and CDR2 FYNNEI. The V and J ends lost 7 bases and 2 bases respectively, with 11 bases between them. The CDR3, as DNA: TGTGCCAGCAAAGGGGCAGGGCAAGAGACCCAGTACTTC. This translates into CASKGAGQETQYF. The full variable domain, its missing parts supplied by reference TRBV2 and TRBJ2-5, is EPEVTQTPSHQVTQMGQEVILRCVPISNHLYFYWYRQILGQKVEFLVSFYNNEISEKSEIFDDQFSVERPDGSNFTLKIRSTKLEDSAMYFCASKGAGQETQYFGPGTRLLVL.